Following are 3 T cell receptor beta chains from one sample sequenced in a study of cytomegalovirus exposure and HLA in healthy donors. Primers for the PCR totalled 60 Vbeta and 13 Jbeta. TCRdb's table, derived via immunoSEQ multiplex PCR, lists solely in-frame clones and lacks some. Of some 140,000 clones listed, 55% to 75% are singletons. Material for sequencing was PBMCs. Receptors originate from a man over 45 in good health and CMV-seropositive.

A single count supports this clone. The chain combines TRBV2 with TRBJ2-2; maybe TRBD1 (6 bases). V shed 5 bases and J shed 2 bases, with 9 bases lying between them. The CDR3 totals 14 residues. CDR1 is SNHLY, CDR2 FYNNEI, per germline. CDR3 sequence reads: CASSPGTNTGELFF. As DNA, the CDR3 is TGTGCCAGCAGTCCCGGGACAAACACCGGGGAGCTGTTTTTT.

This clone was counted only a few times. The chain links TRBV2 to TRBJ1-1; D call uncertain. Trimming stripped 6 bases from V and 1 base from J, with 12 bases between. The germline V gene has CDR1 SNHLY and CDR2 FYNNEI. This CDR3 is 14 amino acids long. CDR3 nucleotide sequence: TGTGCCAGCAGGCGAGGGCACTCGAACACTGAAGCTTTCTTT. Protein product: CASRRGHSNTEAFF.

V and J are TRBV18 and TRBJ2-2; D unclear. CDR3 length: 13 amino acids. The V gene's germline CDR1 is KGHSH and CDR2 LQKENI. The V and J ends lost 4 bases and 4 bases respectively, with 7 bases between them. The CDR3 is CASSRGFTGELFF. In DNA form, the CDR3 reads TGTGCCAGCTCACGCGGTTTCACCGGGGAGCTGTTTTTT. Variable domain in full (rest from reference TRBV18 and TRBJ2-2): NAGVMQNPRHLVRRRGQEARLRCSPMKGHSHVYWYRQLPEEGLKFMVYLQKENIIDESGMPKERFSAEFPKEGPSILRIQQVVRGDSAAYFCASSRGFTGELFFGEGSRLTVL.